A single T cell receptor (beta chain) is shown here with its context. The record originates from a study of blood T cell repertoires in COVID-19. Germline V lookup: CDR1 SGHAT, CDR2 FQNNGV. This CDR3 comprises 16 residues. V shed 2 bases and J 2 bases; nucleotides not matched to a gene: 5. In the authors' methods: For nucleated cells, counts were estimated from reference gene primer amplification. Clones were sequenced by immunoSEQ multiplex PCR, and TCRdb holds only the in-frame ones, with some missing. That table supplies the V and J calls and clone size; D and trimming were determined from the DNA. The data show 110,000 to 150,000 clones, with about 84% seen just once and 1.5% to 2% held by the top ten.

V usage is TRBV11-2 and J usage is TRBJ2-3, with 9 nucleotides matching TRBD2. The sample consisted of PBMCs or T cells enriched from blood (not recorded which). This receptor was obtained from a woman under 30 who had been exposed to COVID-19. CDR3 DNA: TGTGCCAGCAGCTTACGCGGGAGGGCTAACACAGATACGCAGTATTTT. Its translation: CASSLRGRANTDTQYF.